These T cell receptor beta chains were read from a single sample in a study of regulatory T cells in long-lasting Graves disease. TCRdb re-analysed the multiplex PCR reads in MiXCR, keeping a single row per CDR3 protein. The table lists 350,000 to 550,000 distinct CDR3 sequences, 14% of them singletons, with roughly a sixth in the top ten. A further study also used this sample, focusing on T cells in Graves' hyperthyroidism and ophthalmopathy.

The source material was peripheral blood mononuclear cells (PBMCs), sampled at new diagnosis, from a patient treated with antithyroid drugs. All receptors come from a woman aged 50 to 60 with Graves disease. CDR3s include the opening cysteine and the closing phenylalanine or tryptophan. A D gene is named only where the DNA matches it firmly. The listing skips clone size in some rows; elsewhere it reads once, few, many or a size class.

TRBJ2-1 TRBV5-1 many - TGCGCCAGCAGCTTGGCAACTTCTCGCGGGATAGGTGAGCAGTTCTTC CASSLATSRGIGEQFF
TRBJ1-2 TRBV28 - - TGTGCCAGCAGACCAGGGGTCTCTGGCTACACCTTC CASRPGVSGYTF
TRBJ2-5 TRBV14 - - TGTGCCAGCAGCCAACAGCAAAGGGAGACCCAGTACTTC CASSQQQRETQYF
TRBJ1-5 TRBV5-5 many - TGTGCCAGCAGCTCCTCCGGGACACCCTCCGGTCAGCCCCAGCATTTT CASSSSGTPSGQPQHF
TRBJ2-7 TRBV7-6 many - TGTGCCAGCAGCTTACGTCCCCCGACAAGTCAGGTCTACGAGCAGTACTTC CASSLRPPTSQVYEQYF
TRBJ2-7 TRBV2 many - TGTGCCAGCAGGTTGCGACAGCCTTCCTACGAGCAGTACTTC CASRLRQPSYEQYF
TRBJ2-7 TRBV6-9 - - TGTGCCAGCAGTTATCGTCCGGGGCCCTACTACGAGCAGTACTTC CASSYRPGPYYEQYF
TRBJ1-2 TRBV11-2 many TRBD1 TGTGCCAGCAGCTCCGGGACAGGGGGCTCGTTAAGGAACTATGGCTACACCTTC CASSSGTGGSLRNYGYTF
TRBJ2-3 TRBV30 - TRBD1 TGTGCCTGGAGTAAGGGACAGGGGTCAGATACGCAGTATTTT CAWSKGQGSDTQYF
TRBJ1-1 TRBV6-1 many - TGTGCCAGCAACACCCGAAGAGCGGGCACTGAAGCTTTCTTT CASNTRRAGTEAFF
TRBJ2-2 TRBV10-3 - - TGTGCCATCAGAAAGGACAGTAACACCGGGGAGCTGTTTTTT CAIRKDSNTGELFF
TRBJ1-2 TRBV30 many TRBD1 TGTGCCTGGACCACAGGGGGGTATGATGGCTACACCTTC CAWTTGGYDGYTF
TRBJ1-1 TRBV3-1 many - TGTGCCAGCAGCTCCCTCGAAGGGGGCACTGAAGCTTTCTTT CASSSLEGGTEAFF
TRBJ2-7 TRBV30 many - TGTGCCTGGAGTGTATTGTCAGAAGACTACGAGCAGTACTTC CAWSVLSEDYEQYF
TRBJ1-6 TRBV2 many TRBD1 TGTGCCAGCCTCGGACAGGGATCCTCTAATTCACCCCTCCACTTT CASLGQGSSNSPLHF
TRBJ2-5 TRBV19 few - TGTGCCAGTAGTACGCGCGGTGAGACCCAGTACTTC CASSTRGETQYF
TRBJ2-2 TRBV10-3 many - TGTGCCATCAGTGAAGAACTAGTTGGGGAAACCGGGGAGCTGTTTTTT CAISEELVGETGELFF
TRBJ2-2 TRBV11-2 many - TGTGCCAGCAGCCGACAGGTAGCCGGGGAGCTGTTTTTT CASSRQVAGELFF
TRBJ2-3 TRBV4-1 many - TGCGCCAGCTCCGGTTATGAGGGTTGGGATACGCAGTATTTT CASSGYEGWDTQYF
TRBJ2-2 TRBV11-3 many - TGTGCCAGCAGCTCTGGGGTCGTACCCACCGGGGAGCTGTTTTTT CASSSGVVPTGELFF
TRBJ2-1 TRBV2 many - TGTGCCAGCATGGGATGGAACGGGGCGGGGCAGTTCTTC CASMGWNGAGQFF
TRBJ2-2 TRBV5-1 many - TGCGCCAGCAGCCCACAGAGGAACACCGGGGAGCTGTTTTTT CASSPQRNTGELFF
TRBJ1-2 TRBV28 many - TGTGCCAGTTACGTCCGGGGACGGAGCTATGGCTACACCTTC CASYVRGRSYGYTF
TRBJ1-1 TRBV2 many TRBD1 TGTGCCAGCGGCCGGACAGGTTACACTGAAGCTTTCTTT CASGRTGYTEAFF
TRBJ2-3 TRBV4-1 few - TGCGCCAGCAGCCCCCGTCCAATTTCGGGACCAACTCGGAGAGATACGCAGTATTTT CASSPRPISGPTRRDTQYF
TRBJ2-3 TRBV28 many TRBD2 TGTGCCAGCAGTTTTAACCACCAAACTAGCGGGAGAGGACCAGATACGCAGTATTTT CASSFNHQTSGRGPDTQYF
TRBJ2-3 TRBV9 - - TGTGCCAGCAGCGTAGATCAGGTCACAGATACGCAGTATTTT CASSVDQVTDTQYF
TRBJ1-4 TRBV28 many - TGTGCCAGCAAAGGGGGGAATGAAAAACTGTTTTTT CASKGGNEKLFF
TRBJ1-4 TRBV12-3/TRBV12-4 many - TGTGCCAGCAACTCTCTGGGGTGGGACTCACTGTTTTTT CASNSLGWDSLFF
TRBJ1-2 TRBV12-3/TRBV12-4 many - TGTGCCAGCAGTTTAGGGGTCATCGACTATGGCTACACCTTC CASSLGVIDYGYTF
TRBJ2-6 TRBV12-3/TRBV12-4 - - TGTGCCAGCAGCCCAGACAGGACCTCTGGGGCCAACGTCCTGACTTTC CASSPDRTSGANVLTF
TRBJ2-1 TRBV7-3 - - TGTGCCAGCAGCTCCGGGGCCCCGACCAAACACAATGAGCAGTTCTTC CASSSGAPTKHNEQFF
TRBJ2-7 TRBV7-2 - TRBD2 TGTGCCAGCAGCCCTGGGACTAGCGGGGATCATACGTACTTC CASSPGTSGDHTYF
TRBJ2-7 TRBV5-1 - TRBD1 TGCGCCAGCAGCGCCAGGACAGGTAGCCACGAGCAGTACTTC CASSARTGSHEQYF
TRBJ2-7 TRBV4-1 - - TGCGCCAGCAGCCAAAGGTGGAGCTCCTACGAGCAGTACTTC CASSQRWSSYEQYF
TRBJ2-5 TRBV19 few TRBD2 TGTGCCAGTAGTATATTCGGGGGGGCAGAGGGGACCCAGTACTTC CASSIFGGAEGTQYF
TRBJ2-3 TRBV11-2 many TRBD2 TGTGCCAGCAGCTTAGTAGGGCGGGAGGACACAGATACGCAGTATTTT CASSLVGREDTDTQYF
TRBJ1-3 TRBV2 many - TGTGCCAGCGCTGGGACTGGAAACACCATATATTTT CASAGTGNTIYF
TRBJ1-2 TRBV10-3 few - TGTGCCATCAGTGAGGGACACGACTATGGCTACACCTTC CAISEGHDYGYTF
TRBJ2-7 TRBV28 many - TGTGCCACCGGGGGGAAGACAGGGGTCTACGAGCAGTACTTC CATGGKTGVYEQYF
TRBJ1-2 TRBV6-1 - - TGTGCCGTGAAGGACAGTAACTATGGCTACACCTTC CAVKDSNYGYTF
TRBJ2-7 TRBV28 many - TGTGCCAGCAGTTTTATTGGAGAGCAGTACTTC CASSFIGEQYF
TRBJ2-7 TRBV27 many TRBD2 TGTGCCAGCGCCAGCGGGAGGGGGATATACGAGCAGTACTTC CASASGRGIYEQYF
TRBJ2-2 TRBV11-2 many - TGTGCCAGCAGCAGAGTTTTTGCGATTCACACCGGGGAGCTGTTTTTT CASSRVFAIHTGELFF
TRBJ1-1 TRBV6-5 many - TGTGCCAGCAGTTACTCCTACACGGGTAACACTGAAGCTTTCTTT CASSYSYTGNTEAFF
TRBJ2-3 TRBV9 few TRBD1 TGTGCCAGCAGCGTAGCTACGGGACAGGGAGGCACAGATACGCAGTATTTT CASSVATGQGGTDTQYF
TRBJ2-1 TRBV5-1 few TRBD1 TGCGCCAGCAGTATGACAGGGGCGTCCTACAATGAGCAGTTCTTC CASSMTGASYNEQFF
TRBJ2-1 TRBV10-3 many TRBD1 TGTGCCATCAGTGAGGGGGGCAACAGGGGGTTTTCGGATGAGCAGTTCTTC CAISEGGNRGFSDEQFF
TRBJ2-3 TRBV7-8 many - TGTGCCAGCAGCTTAGGACAGGCCCTGATGGGCACAGATACGCAGTATTTT CASSLGQALMGTDTQYF
TRBJ2-1 TRBV20-1 many TRBD1 TGCAGTGCAAGACAGGGGGAAGGCGTCAATGAGCAGTTCTTC CSARQGEGVNEQFF
TRBJ1-1 TRBV10-3 - - TGTGCCATCAGTGAGCCGAGACTAACAGGTTACGGTAACACTGAAGCTTTCTTT CAISEPRLTGYGNTEAFF
TRBJ2-3 TRBV29-1 - - TGCAGCGTTGAATTGGCATTAGATACGCAGTATTTT CSVELALDTQYF
TRBJ2-2 TRBV4-2 - - TGTGCCAGCAGCCAAGAAGTGAGGGGGTCGTACACCGGGGAGCTGTTTTTT CASSQEVRGSYTGELFF
TRBJ1-3 TRBV27 few - TGTGCCAGCAGTGTAGGTCTCGGGCCTGGAAACACCATATATTTT CASSVGLGPGNTIYF
TRBJ2-4 TRBV2 many TRBD2 TGTGCCAGCAGTGAAGCGCTGCTGGGGGGGGACATTCAGTACTTC CASSEALLGGDIQYF
TRBJ2-1 TRBV4-2 - - TGTGCCAGCAGCCAAGTGGGGCGGGCCCTTTACAATGAGCAGTTCTTC CASSQVGRALYNEQFF
TRBJ2-6 TRBV20-1 - - TGCAGTGCTAGAGATTTAGGAGGGGGCTCAGGGGCCAACGTCCTGACTTTC CSARDLGGGSGANVLTF
TRBJ2-2 TRBV19 - - TGTGCCAGTAGTATAGAATCAACGAGGGGGTCAGGGGAGCTGTTTTTT CASSIESTRGSGELFF
TRBJ2-5 TRBV20-1 many TRBD2 TGCAGTGCTAGACCTGGGACTAGCGGGAGACCTACCATCCAAGAGACCCAGTACTTC CSARPGTSGRPTIQETQYF